The clone carrying this T cell receptor (beta chain) was picked up a small number of times. Its antigen remains unidentified. Donors gave roughly 10 milliliters of peripheral blood apiece. This specimen belongs to a study of blood T cells in healthy people across ages. The study, taken as a whole, reports: Long-lived donors exceeded aged donors in naive CD4+ cells and diversity. Investigators viewed diversity estimates from one million T cells as underestimates, the study reported.

The V segment lost 0 bases and the J segment 6 bases; nucleotides outside the gene matches: 7. The germline gives CDR1 LGHNA, CDR2 YSLEER. This CDR3 comprises 15 residues. A J-beta primer mix and a sample-barcoded 5' primer were used in a second PCR of about 7 to 12 cycles. Every molecule of cDNA carried a tag from a template-switch adaptor with 12 random nucleotides. TCRdb analysed the 5' RACE reads with MiXCR anew, one entry per CDR3 protein. The sample shows hundreds of thousands of distinct CDR3 sequences, roughly 44% of them seen only once. The source is a man aged 55 to 70 in good health. V usage is TRBV4-3 and J usage is TRBJ2-7, with 8 positions matching TRBD1. The sequenced sample was blood. The CDR3 nucleotides are TGCGCCAGCAGCCAAGACCAGGGGGCCCTCAGCGAGCAGTACTTC. This codes for CASSQDQGALSEQYF.